The rows below give T cell receptor beta chains drawn from one sample of a study of blood T cell repertoires in COVID-19. Method: immunoSEQ multiplex PCR; TCRdb's copy keeps in-frame clones and lacks some. The sample records about 240,000 clones, 87% being singletons. What was sequenced was PBMCs or T cells enriched from blood (not recorded which). These receptors were collected from a woman under 40 with acute COVID-19. The CDR3 runs from the conserved cysteine through the conserved F or W. A D gene is named only where the DNA matches it firmly. A clone size is listed for some rows: how often the clone was seen (once, few, many), or a class if it is expanded.

cdr3_length: 15
j_call: TRBJ1-5
d_call: -
clone_size: -
v_call: TRBV7-2
cdr3_aa: CASSLVGDSNQPQHF
cdr3_nt: TGTGCCAGCAGCTTAGTAGGGGATAGCAATCAGCCCCAGCATTTT

cdr3_length: 15
j_call: TRBJ2-1
d_call: TRBD2
clone_size: once
v_call: TRBV23-1
cdr3_aa: CASSQPAGGHNEQFF
cdr3_nt: TGCGCCAGCAGTCAACCCGCGGGGGGACACAATGAGCAGTTCTTC

cdr3_length: 15
j_call: TRBJ1-5
d_call: -
clone_size: -
v_call: TRBV29-1
cdr3_aa: CSVVRGRARYQPQHF
cdr3_nt: TGCAGCGTTGTAAGGGGCCGGGCGCGTTATCAGCCCCAGCATTTT

cdr3_length: 14
j_call: TRBJ2-2
d_call: TRBD1
clone_size: -
v_call: TRBV27
cdr3_aa: CASKRGQGFGELFF
cdr3_nt: TGTGCCAGCAAAAGGGGACAGGGGTTCGGGGAGCTGTTTTTT

cdr3_length: 18
j_call: TRBJ1-4
d_call: TRBD1
clone_size: -
v_call: TRBV18
cdr3_aa: CASSLMPRDSATNEKLFF
cdr3_nt: TGTGCCAGCTCACTCATGCCCCGGGACAGTGCAACTAATGAAAAACTGTTTTTT

cdr3_length: 13
j_call: TRBJ1-2
d_call: -
clone_size: -
v_call: TRBV5-5
cdr3_aa: CASSPRGNYGYTF
cdr3_nt: TGTGCCAGCAGCCCTCGGGGGAACTATGGCTACACCTTC

cdr3_length: 14
j_call: TRBJ1-6
d_call: -
clone_size: -
v_call: TRBV10-3
cdr3_aa: CAISESLINSPLHF
cdr3_nt: TGTGCCATCAGTGAGTCACTGATAAATTCACCCCTCCACTTT

cdr3_length: 13
j_call: TRBJ1-5
d_call: -
clone_size: -
v_call: TRBV5-1
cdr3_aa: CASSYSSNQPQHF
cdr3_nt: TGCGCCAGCAGCTATTCAAGCAATCAGCCCCAGCATTTT

cdr3_length: 14
j_call: TRBJ2-5
d_call: TRBD1
clone_size: -
v_call: TRBV9
cdr3_aa: CASSLGGQQETQYF
cdr3_nt: TGTGCCAGCAGCCTAGGGGGACAGCAAGAGACCCAGTACTTC

cdr3_length: 17
j_call: TRBJ2-1
d_call: TRBD2
clone_size: -
v_call: TRBV6-2/TRBV6-3
cdr3_aa: CASSYFPLPGGDNEQFF
cdr3_nt: TGTGCCAGCAGTTACTTCCCCCTACCGGGGGGGGACAATGAGCAGTTCTTC

cdr3_length: 14
j_call: TRBJ2-5
d_call: TRBD1
clone_size: -
v_call: TRBV25-1
cdr3_aa: CASSGQGARETQYF
cdr3_nt: TGTGCCAGCAGTGGACAGGGGGCGCGGGAGACCCAGTACTTC

cdr3_length: 10
j_call: TRBJ2-1
d_call: -
clone_size: -
v_call: TRBV23-1
cdr3_aa: CATYSNEQFF
cdr3_nt: TGCGCCACCTACAGCAATGAGCAGTTCTTC

cdr3_length: 14
j_call: TRBJ1-1
d_call: -
clone_size: -
v_call: TRBV6-6
cdr3_aa: CASSLTGENTEAFF
cdr3_nt: TGTGCCAGCAGTTTGACGGGGGAGAACACTGAAGCTTTCTTT

cdr3_length: 11
j_call: TRBJ2-7
d_call: -
clone_size: -
v_call: TRBV27
cdr3_aa: CASSVAYEQYF
cdr3_nt: TGTGCCAGCAGTGTCGCCTACGAGCAGTACTTC

cdr3_length: 13
j_call: TRBJ1-5
d_call: -
clone_size: -
v_call: TRBV6-5
cdr3_aa: CASTDRRNQPQHF
cdr3_nt: TGTGCCAGCACGGACAGAAGAAATCAGCCCCAGCATTTT

cdr3_length: 17
j_call: TRBJ2-3
d_call: -
clone_size: few
v_call: TRBV5-1
cdr3_aa: CASSRYISTTSTDTQYF
cdr3_nt: TGCGCCAGCAGCCGATATATCTCGACAACTAGCACAGATACGCAGTATTTT

cdr3_length: 14
j_call: TRBJ1-1
d_call: TRBD1
clone_size: -
v_call: TRBV19
cdr3_aa: CASSPQGADTEAFF
cdr3_nt: TGTGCCAGTAGTCCGCAGGGGGCAGACACTGAAGCTTTCTTT

cdr3_length: 11
j_call: TRBJ2-1
d_call: -
clone_size: -
v_call: TRBV11-3
cdr3_aa: CASSLEGEQFF
cdr3_nt: TGTGCCAGCAGCTTGGAGGGTGAGCAGTTCTTC

cdr3_length: 14
j_call: TRBJ1-2
d_call: TRBD1
clone_size: -
v_call: TRBV20-1
cdr3_aa: CSASGTGGGYGYTF
cdr3_nt: TGCAGTGCTAGTGGGACAGGGGGAGGCTATGGCTACACCTTC

cdr3_length: 15
j_call: TRBJ1-4
d_call: TRBD1
clone_size: -
v_call: TRBV4-1
cdr3_aa: CASSQDRDRAGKLFF
cdr3_nt: TGCGCCAGCAGCCAAGACCGGGACAGGGCGGGAAAACTGTTTTTT

cdr3_length: 17
j_call: TRBJ2-2
d_call: -
clone_size: -
v_call: TRBV7-6
cdr3_aa: CASSPQRGTPNTGELFF
cdr3_nt: TGTGCCAGCAGCCCACAAAGGGGGACACCCAACACCGGGGAGCTGTTTTTT

cdr3_length: 16
j_call: TRBJ1-6
d_call: TRBD1
clone_size: -
v_call: TRBV5-1
cdr3_aa: CASSRQGESYNSPLHF
cdr3_nt: TGCGCCAGCAGCCGACAGGGAGAGTCCTATAATTCACCCCTCCACTTT

cdr3_length: 14
j_call: TRBJ1-4
d_call: -
clone_size: -
v_call: TRBV30
cdr3_aa: CAWKSPSQGAGLFF
cdr3_nt: TGTGCCTGGAAAAGTCCGTCCCAGGGTGCTGGACTGTTTTTT

cdr3_length: 15
j_call: TRBJ1-5
d_call: -
clone_size: -
v_call: TRBV23-1
cdr3_aa: CATSSPRGWDQPQHF
cdr3_nt: TGCGCCACATCATCCCCGAGAGGCTGGGATCAGCCCCAGCATTTT

cdr3_length: 16
j_call: TRBJ2-3
d_call: TRBD2
clone_size: once
v_call: TRBV7-8
cdr3_aa: CASSLQTSLNTDTQYF
cdr3_nt: TGTGCCAGCAGCCTTCAGACTAGCCTGAATACAGATACGCAGTATTTT

cdr3_length: 13
j_call: TRBJ1-1
d_call: -
clone_size: -
v_call: TRBV15
cdr3_aa: CATSLGGATEAFF
cdr3_nt: TGTGCCACCAGCTTAGGAGGGGCGACTGAAGCTTTCTTT

cdr3_length: 12
j_call: TRBJ2-1
d_call: -
clone_size: -
v_call: TRBV27
cdr3_aa: CASSLVGNEQFF
cdr3_nt: TGTGCCAGCAGTTTGGTCGGCAATGAGCAGTTCTTC

cdr3_length: 16
j_call: TRBJ2-1
d_call: TRBD2
clone_size: -
v_call: TRBV19
cdr3_aa: CASSIGTSGEDNEQFF
cdr3_nt: TGTGCCAGTAGTATTGGGACTAGCGGGGAGGACAATGAGCAGTTCTTC

cdr3_length: 13
j_call: TRBJ2-3
d_call: -
clone_size: -
v_call: TRBV19
cdr3_aa: CASSVSHTDTQYF
cdr3_nt: TGTGCCAGTAGTGTGAGCCACACAGATACGCAGTATTTT

cdr3_length: 15
j_call: TRBJ1-2
d_call: -
clone_size: few
v_call: TRBV7-9
cdr3_aa: CASSGTWTDAYGYTF
cdr3_nt: TGTGCCAGCAGCGGGACATGGACGGATGCCTATGGCTACACCTTC

cdr3_length: 17
j_call: TRBJ1-6
d_call: -
clone_size: -
v_call: TRBV7-9
cdr3_aa: CASSVKAGDSYNSPLHF
cdr3_nt: TGTGCCAGCAGCGTAAAGGCGGGGGATTCCTATAATTCACCCCTCCACTTT

cdr3_length: 14
j_call: TRBJ2-7
d_call: -
clone_size: -
v_call: TRBV20-1
cdr3_aa: CSASSATLHYEQYF
cdr3_nt: TGCAGTGCTAGTTCCGCGACACTCCACTACGAGCAGTACTTC

cdr3_length: 19
j_call: TRBJ2-3
d_call: TRBD2
clone_size: -
v_call: TRBV7-9
cdr3_aa: CASSRPAGGPGTGTDTQYF
cdr3_nt: TGTGCCAGCAGCAGGCCAGCGGGGGGGCCTGGAACAGGCACAGATACGCAGTATTTT

cdr3_length: 15
j_call: TRBJ1-6
d_call: -
clone_size: -
v_call: TRBV18
cdr3_aa: CASSRVGVYNSPLHF
cdr3_nt: TGTGCCAGCTCACGGGTAGGGGTCTATAATTCACCCCTCCACTTT

cdr3_length: 14
j_call: TRBJ1-4
d_call: TRBD1
clone_size: once
v_call: TRBV2
cdr3_aa: CASSSQGGNEKLFF
cdr3_nt: TGTGCCAGCAGTTCCCAGGGGGGTAATGAAAAACTGTTTTTT

cdr3_length: 16
j_call: TRBJ2-7
d_call: -
clone_size: -
v_call: TRBV5-6
cdr3_aa: CASSPSPTRSSYEQYF
cdr3_nt: TGTGCCAGCAGCCCGTCCCCTACAAGGAGCTCCTACGAGCAGTACTTC

cdr3_length: 18
j_call: TRBJ1-6
d_call: TRBD1
clone_size: -
v_call: TRBV27
cdr3_aa: CASSLYRQGRGHNSPLHF
cdr3_nt: TGTGCCAGCAGTTTGTACAGACAGGGGCGGGGTCATAATTCACCCCTCCACTTT

cdr3_length: 20
j_call: TRBJ1-5
d_call: TRBD1
clone_size: -
v_call: TRBV4-3
cdr3_aa: CASSQGGRDRGERGNQPQHF
cdr3_nt: TGCGCCAGCAGCCAAGGGGGACGGGACAGGGGCGAGCGCGGCAATCAGCCCCAGCATTTT

cdr3_length: 12
j_call: TRBJ1-1
d_call: -
clone_size: -
v_call: TRBV4-1
cdr3_aa: CASQGRPTEAFF
cdr3_nt: TGCGCCAGTCAGGGCAGGCCCACTGAAGCTTTCTTT

cdr3_length: 13
j_call: TRBJ1-1
d_call: TRBD1
clone_size: -
v_call: TRBV7-2
cdr3_aa: CASSLEGQGEAFF
cdr3_nt: TGTGCCAGCAGCTTAGAGGGACAGGGGGAAGCTTTCTTT

cdr3_length: 15
j_call: TRBJ2-7
d_call: TRBD2
clone_size: -
v_call: TRBV9
cdr3_aa: CASSPRSGGLHEQYF
cdr3_nt: TGTGCCAGCAGCCCCCGTAGCGGGGGGCTCCACGAGCAGTACTTC

cdr3_length: 14
j_call: TRBJ1-4
d_call: -
clone_size: once
v_call: TRBV6-7
cdr3_aa: CASSPGPKEEKLFF
cdr3_nt: TGTGCCAGCAGCCCCGGTCCGAAGGAGGAAAAACTGTTTTTT